A selection of T cell receptor beta chains follows, all from one sample in a study of beta chain features in type 1 diabetes. TCRdb's table, derived via immunoSEQ multiplex PCR, lists solely in-frame clones and lacks some. The sample shows approximately 170,000 clones, 6% to 9% of them seen only once. Specimen: central memory CD4+ T cells from blood. These receptors were taken from a man younger than 35 with type 1 diabetes. Both conserved end residues are part of each CDR3. A D gene is named only where the DNA matches it firmly. Clone size, where shown, is once, few, many, or a class for clones that have expanded.

-	few	TRBV7-2	TRBJ2-1	CASSLLWSSYNEQFF	TGTGCCAGCAGCTTACTCTGGAGCTCCTACAATGAGCAGTTCTTC
-	few	TRBV28	TRBJ2-3	CASSSNRVSTDTQYF	TGTGCCAGCAGTTCCAATCGGGTTAGCACAGATACGCAGTATTTT
TRBD1	-	TRBV7-2	TRBJ1-5	CASSQGQGGQPQHF	TGTGCCAGCAGCCAGGGACAGGGCGGTCAGCCCCAGCATTTT
-	few	TRBV7-2	TRBJ1-1	CASTGNTEAFF	TGTGCCAGCACCGGGAACACTGAAGCTTTCTTT
TRBD2	many	TRBV7-9	TRBJ2-3	CASSIAGETDTQYF	TGTGCCAGCAGTATAGCGGGGGAAACAGATACGCAGTATTTT
TRBD1	few	TRBV5-4	TRBJ1-4	CASSSGQGGKEKLFF	TGTGCCAGCAGCTCCGGACAGGGAGGGAAGGAAAAACTGTTTTTT
-	few	TRBV5-4	TRBJ1-4	CASSPKPHPLFF	TGTGCCAGCAGCCCAAAGCCTCATCCCCTGTTTTTT
TRBD2	-	TRBV5-1	TRBJ2-1	CASSPRGGGGAAREQFF	TGCGCCAGCAGCCCCCGAGGGGGCGGGGGGGCCGCTCGTGAGCAGTTCTTC
-	once	TRBV5-1	TRBJ2-2	CASSLQGNTGELFF	TGCGCCAGCAGCTTACAGGGGAACACCGGGGAGCTGTTTTTT
TRBD2	-	TRBV14	TRBJ2-5	CASSRLARTQETQYF	TGTGCCAGCAGCCGACTAGCGAGGACCCAAGAGACCCAGTACTTC
-	many	TRBV18	TRBJ2-2	CASSPPDRNTGELFF	TGTGCCAGCTCACCACCGGACAGAAACACCGGGGAGCTGTTTTTT
-	-	TRBV5-6	TRBJ2-7	CASSLGLDRYEQYF	TGTGCCAGCAGCTTGGGACTAGACCGTTACGAGCAGTACTTC
-	-	TRBV4-1	TRBJ1-1	CASSQGSTEAFF	TGCGCCAGCAGCCAAGGGAGCACTGAAGCTTTCTTT
TRBD1	-	TRBV29-1	TRBJ1-1	CSVEGDRLNTEAFF	TGCAGCGTTGAAGGGGACAGGCTGAACACTGAAGCTTTCTTT
-	-	TRBV5-1	TRBJ2-7	CASSKANRDGAYEQYF	TGCGCCAGCAGCAAAGCAAACAGGGATGGGGCCTACGAGCAGTACTTC
-	-	TRBV30	TRBJ2-2	CAWSVLGAGTGELFF	TGTGCCTGGAGTGTTCTGGGGGCGGGCACCGGGGAGCTGTTTTTT
-	few	TRBV15	TRBJ2-5	CATSRGPDQETQYF	TGTGCCACCAGCAGAGGGCCCGACCAAGAGACCCAGTACTTC
TRBD1	few	TRBV18	TRBJ2-3	CASSPWGTASGDTQYF	TGTGCCAGCTCACCCTGGGGGACAGCCTCGGGAGATACGCAGTATTTT
-	few	TRBV2	TRBJ2-5	CASSWTSMSETQYF	TGTGCCAGCAGTTGGACATCCATGAGTGAGACCCAGTACTTC
TRBD1	-	TRBV5-1	TRBJ1-1	CASSPQGQGAEAFF	TGCGCCAGCAGCCCGCAGGGACAGGGCGCTGAAGCTTTCTTT
-	few	TRBV4-3	TRBJ1-4	CASSQDSGTNEKLFF	TGCGCCAGCAGCCAAGATTCCGGGACTAATGAAAAACTGTTTTTT
-	-	TRBV7-2	TRBJ2-3	CASSLWRDSTDTQYF	TGTGCCAGCAGCTTATGGCGGGATAGCACAGATACGCAGTATTTT
TRBD2	-	TRBV5-4	TRBJ2-1	CASSLLAGESNEQFF	TGTGCCAGCAGCTTATTAGCGGGAGAATCCAATGAGCAGTTCTTC
TRBD2	-	TRBV6-1	TRBJ2-2	CASSGREWGTGELFF	TGTGCCAGCAGTGGGCGGGAGTGGGGCACCGGGGAGCTGTTTTTT
-	-	TRBV2	TRBJ2-2	CASSAQGTGELFF	TGTGCCAGCAGCGCCCAGGGGACCGGGGAGCTGTTTTTT
-	-	TRBV5-1	TRBJ1-5	CASSLVSDQPQHF	TGCGCCAGCAGCTTGGTTTCAGATCAGCCCCAGCATTTT
-	-	TRBV4-2	TRBJ2-7	CASSQAMYEQYF	TGTGCCAGCAGCCAAGCTATGTACGAGCAGTACTTC
-	few	TRBV28	TRBJ2-7	CASRPQGFNEQYF	TGTGCCAGCAGACCTCAGGGGTTCAACGAGCAGTACTTC
TRBD2	-	TRBV9	TRBJ2-3	CASIITEAGSSTDTQYF	TGTGCCAGCATAATAACAGAAGCGGGATCTAGCACAGATACGCAGTATTTT
TRBD1	-	TRBV2	TRBJ1-1	CASREPQGARVEAFF	TGTGCCAGCAGGGAACCTCAGGGGGCGCGAGTTGAAGCTTTCTTT